Listed below are T cell receptor beta chains from one sample, sequenced in a study of blood T cell repertoires in COVID-19. Some clones are missing from TCRdb's copy, which holds only in-frame ones; the method was immunoSEQ multiplex PCR. Counted here are some 60,000 clones, roughly 71% occurring once; the ten biggest clones make up about 29%. Input material: peripheral blood. These receptors all stem from a human donor in a cohort sampled during active COVID-19. CDR3s include the opening cysteine and the closing phenylalanine or tryptophan. D genes are given only for firm matches. Size values are once, few and many counts, or a class for expanded clones, and some rows have none.

clone size: NA; J gene: TRBJ2-2; V gene: TRBV29-1; D gene: NA; CDR3 DNA: TGCAGCGTGGAGGACACCGGGGAGCTGTTTTTT; CDR3 protein: CSVEDTGELFF
clone size: NA; J gene: TRBJ2-3; V gene: TRBV9; D gene: TRBD2; CDR3 DNA: TGTGCCAGCACCCATCCCCTAGCGGGGTTCACAGATACGCAGTATTTT; CDR3 protein: CASTHPLAGFTDTQYF
clone size: NA; J gene: TRBJ1-5; V gene: TRBV4-1; D gene: TRBD1; CDR3 DNA: TGCGCCAGCAGCCAGACCCGACAGGGCGGACAGCCCCAGCATTTT; CDR3 protein: CASSQTRQGGQPQHF
clone size: NA; J gene: TRBJ2-7; V gene: TRBV6-2/TRBV6-3; D gene: NA; CDR3 DNA: TGTGCCAGCAGTATCCCTGGGGCCACCCTGAAGTTC; CDR3 protein: CASSIPGATLKF
clone size: few; J gene: TRBJ1-3; V gene: TRBV3-1/TRBV3-2; D gene: NA; CDR3 DNA: TGTGCCAGCAGCCAAGATGAGTACACCATATATTTT; CDR3 protein: CASSQDEYTIYF
clone size: NA; J gene: TRBJ1-1; V gene: TRBV3-1/TRBV3-2; D gene: NA; CDR3 DNA: TGTGCCAGCAGCCCCCCCTCGTCTGAAGCTTTCTTT; CDR3 protein: CASSPPSSEAFF
clone size: NA; J gene: TRBJ2-6; V gene: TRBV10-3; D gene: NA; CDR3 DNA: TGTGCCATCAGTGAGTCACGAAGGGGTTCCTCTGGGGCCAACGTCCTGACTTTC; CDR3 protein: CAISESRRGSSGANVLTF
clone size: NA; J gene: TRBJ2-1; V gene: TRBV28; D gene: TRBD2; CDR3 DNA: TGTGCCAGCACGGCGGGAGGCCACTACAATGAGCAGTTCTTC; CDR3 protein: CASTAGGHYNEQFF
clone size: once; J gene: TRBJ1-2; V gene: TRBV11-2; D gene: NA; CDR3 DNA: TGTGCCAGCAGCCTCGGGACACGCTATGGCTACACCTTC; CDR3 protein: CASSLGTRYGYTF
clone size: NA; J gene: TRBJ2-7; V gene: TRBV18; D gene: NA; CDR3 DNA: TGTGCCAGCTCACAGGACAGAAGCTCCTACGAGCAGTACTTC; CDR3 protein: CASSQDRSSYEQYF
clone size: NA; J gene: TRBJ1-1; V gene: TRBV6-5; D gene: TRBD1; CDR3 DNA: TGTGCCAGCACCCTAGCGGACAGGGGCACTGAAGCTTTCTTT; CDR3 protein: CASTLADRGTEAFF
clone size: NA; J gene: TRBJ2-5; V gene: TRBV5-1; D gene: NA; CDR3 DNA: TGCGCCAGCAGCCCGACTATACGGGGGACCCAGTACTTC; CDR3 protein: CASSPTIRGTQYF
clone size: NA; J gene: TRBJ2-2; V gene: TRBV7-3; D gene: NA; CDR3 DNA: TGTGCCAGCAGCTTAGAGAGGCTAGATAACACCGGGGAGCTGTTTTTT; CDR3 protein: CASSLERLDNTGELFF
clone size: NA; J gene: TRBJ1-6; V gene: TRBV10-3; D gene: NA; CDR3 DNA: TGTGCCATCAGTGTAGGGAGCGATAATTCACCCCTCCACTTT; CDR3 protein: CAISVGSDNSPLHF
clone size: NA; J gene: TRBJ2-2; V gene: TRBV5-4; D gene: NA; CDR3 DNA: TGTGCCAGCACGGTCTCGAACACCGGGGAGCTGTTTTTT; CDR3 protein: CASTVSNTGELFF
clone size: NA; J gene: TRBJ1-1; V gene: TRBV7-2; D gene: NA; CDR3 DNA: TGTGCCAGCAGCTACTACGGGGGGCACACTGAAGCTTTCTTT; CDR3 protein: CASSYYGGHTEAFF
clone size: many; J gene: TRBJ2-2; V gene: TRBV11-3; D gene: NA; CDR3 DNA: TGTGCCAGCAGCTTCTACGGCGGGACGAACACCGGGGAGCTGTTTTTT; CDR3 protein: CASSFYGGTNTGELFF